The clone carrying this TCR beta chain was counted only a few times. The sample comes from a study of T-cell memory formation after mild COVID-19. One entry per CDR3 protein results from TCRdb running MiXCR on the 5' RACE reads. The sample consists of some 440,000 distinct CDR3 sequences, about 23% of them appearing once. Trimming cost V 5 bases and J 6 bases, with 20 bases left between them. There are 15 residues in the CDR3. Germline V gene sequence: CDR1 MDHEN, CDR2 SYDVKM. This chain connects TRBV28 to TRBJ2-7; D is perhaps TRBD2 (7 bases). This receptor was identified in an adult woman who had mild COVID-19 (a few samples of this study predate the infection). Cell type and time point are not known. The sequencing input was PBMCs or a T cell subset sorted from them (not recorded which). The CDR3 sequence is CASSPGGGGAREQYF. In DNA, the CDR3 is TGTGCCAGCAGTCCCGGTGGAGGGGGGGCGCGCGAGCAGTACTTC.